This T cell receptor (beta chain) was identified during a study of Ad26.COV2.S vaccination and SARS-CoV-2 variants. Study-level background: Donor was one of the participants in the Ad26.COV2.S arm of the COV1001 trial. Dosing was one shot or two shots 56 days apart. General study results and limits: Those who received the vaccine showed greater spike-specific TCR breadth than those given placebo.

This CDR3 is built from 14 residues. Germline V gene lookup returns CDR1 LGHDT and CDR2 YNNKEL (reference sequence). V was clipped by 4 bases and J by 4 bases; unmatched bases: 4. This clone was seen just once. Its cognate antigen is unknown. Treatment: some 20 received Ad26.COV2.S at low or high dose, single or two shots; several received placebo; per-sample allocation not given. Collection of samples fell on day 63 after the first vaccine or placebo injection. Produced via immunoSEQ multiplex PCR; TCRdb's table is partial and in-frame only. The table includes roughly 680,000 clones, 89% detected once.

The receptor comes from a person aged 18-65 years who received the Ad26.COV2.S COVID-19 vaccine or a placebo. This material consisted of peripheral blood, taken in a trial of Ad26.COV2.S vaccine versus placebo. The J gene is TRBJ2-7, the V gene TRBV3-1 (or the pseudogene TRBV3-2); 10 bases line up with TRBD2. The CDR3 here is CASSRSSGRYEQYF. As DNA, the CDR3 is TGTGCCAGCAGCCGTAGTAGCGGGAGGTACGAGCAGTACTTC.